These 10 T cell receptor beta chains originate from one sample sequenced in a study of CD8 T cells in Susac syndrome. Roughly 0.5 to 1 ug RNA was reverse transcribed with random hexamers. MiXCR was run by TCRdb on the immunoSEQ multiplex PCR reads, yielding one entry per CDR3 protein. The sample yields roughly 120,000 distinct CDR3 sequences, 85% to 95% seen once. The sample comprised CD8+ T cells from PBMCs. The receptors stem from a human donor with multiple sclerosis.

CDR3 sequence (DNA): TGCAGTGCTTGGGTGGGGGGAATAGGCTATGGCTACACCTTC. It specifies CSAWVGGIGYGYTF. V gene TRBV20-1 combines with J gene TRBJ1-2; the D gene is possibly TRBD1 (5 bases). Germline V gene sequence: CDR1 DFQATT, CDR2 SNEGSKA (reference sequence). There are 14 residues in the CDR3. V lost 5 bases and J 4 bases, leaving 17 bases between the germline ends.

V usage is TRBV5-1 and J usage is TRBJ1-1; D remains unclear. V lost 2 bases to trimming and J lost 1 base, with 9 bases between them. The CDR3 extends over 14 amino acids. Germline V gene data show CDR1 as SGHRS and CDR2 as YFSETQ. CDR3 DNA: TGCGCCAGCAGCTTTTCCCTCAAGAACACTGAAGCTTTCTTT. Translation gives CASSFSLKNTEAFF.

This clonotype was detected only once. The chain combines TRBV6-4 with TRBJ2-1; 7 bases line up with TRBD2. V shed 3 bases, J shed 3 bases, and the junction held 8 bases outside the gene matches. In germline, CDR1 is MRHNA, CDR2 SNTAGT. The CDR3 runs 16 residues. The CDR3 sequence: CASSETSRYLYNEQFF. CDR3 coding DNA: TGTGCCAGCAGTGAGACTAGCCGCTATCTCTACAATGAGCAGTTCTTC.

The CDR3 DNA follows: TGCGCCAGCAGCCCGTCAGCGGGCCACTACGAGCAGTACTTC. Translated, it gives CASSPSAGHYEQYF. This chain connects TRBV4-1 to TRBJ2-7, with TRBD2 as a possible D gene (6 bases). Trimming removed 4 bases at V and 3 bases at J, with 13 bases between. The germline gives CDR1 MGHRA, CDR2 YSYEKL. The CDR3 is 14 residues long.

The CDR3 DNA sequence: TGCAGTGCTAGAGATGGGGGGGCGTCCTACAATGAGCAGTTCTTC. Translating gives CSARDGGASYNEQFF. J is TRBJ2-1 and V is TRBV20-1, with TRBD2 as a possible D gene (7 bases). The germline V gene has CDR1 DFQATT and CDR2 SNEGSKA (reference sequence). CDR3 size: 15 residues. V dropped 0 bases and J dropped 1 base, with 10 bases sitting between them.

V gene TRBV5-4 combines with J gene TRBJ1-6, with D perhaps TRBD1 (6 bases). With 4 bases removed from V and 7 bases from J, the gap between germline ends came to 15 bases. The CDR3 extends over 15 amino acids. Germline V gene sequence: CDR1 SGHNT, CDR2 YYREEE (reference sequence). The CDR3 here is CASSVPGHGNSPLHF. Written as DNA, the CDR3 is TGTGCCAGCAGCGTACCGGGACACGGCAATTCACCCCTCCACTTT.

The J gene is TRBJ1-6, the V gene TRBV4-1; D is unclear. The CDR3 has 16 amino acids. V shed 1 base and J shed 5 bases, with 12 bases lying between them. Germline V lookup: CDR1 MGHRA, CDR2 YSYEKL. The CDR3 protein is CASSQAPRPDNSPLHF. DNA of the CDR3: TGCGCCAGCAGCCAAGCACCGAGGCCCGATAATTCACCCCTCCACTTT.

The chain recombines TRBV12-3 or TRBV12-4 with TRBJ1-5; 8 positions agree with TRBD1. The ends lost 5 bases at V and 7 bases at J; junction bases unmatched: 7. This CDR3 spans 14 amino acids. CDR3 protein: CASSLGQGDQPQHF. The CDR3 region has the DNA TGTGCCAGCAGTCTCGGACAGGGAGACCAGCCCCAGCATTTT.

The chain uses TRBV9 and TRBJ2-1; D is possibly TRBD1 or TRBD2 (5 bases each). V was cut by 0 bases and J by 9 bases, with 13 bases left in between. Germline CDR1 SGDLS, CDR2 YYNGEE. The CDR3 totals 14 residues. The CDR3 loop reads CASSVAGTGGEQFF. The CDR3 DNA reads TGTGCCAGCAGCGTAGCTGGGACCGGCGGTGAGCAGTTCTTC.

This chain's CDR3 is CASSSSGDSSYNEQFF. The CDR3 DNA follows: TGTGCCAGCAGCTCCTCCGGGGACAGCTCCTACAATGAGCAGTTCTTC. The genes are TRBV7-9 and TRBJ2-1; TRBD1 aligns across 7 bases. V gave up 4 bases and J gave up 0 bases; unmatched junction bases: 6. CDR3 length: 16 residues. The germline CDR1 and CDR2 sequences are SEHNR and FQNEAQ (reference sequence).